A selection of T cell receptor beta chains follows, all from one sample in a study of blood T cell repertoires in COVID-19. Here immunoSEQ multiplex PCR was the method, and the copy in TCRdb shows in-frame clones only, minus some. The sample gives some 320,000 clones, more than 85% of which show up once; around 3.9% is in the top ten. The sequenced sample was PBMCs or T cells enriched from blood (not recorded which). These receptors all come from a woman aged 25 to 39 who had been exposed to COVID-19. The CDR3 runs from the conserved cysteine through the conserved F or W. The D gene is left open where the match is weak. Clone size, where shown, is once, few, many, or a class for clones that have expanded.

v_call	j_call	clone_size	d_call	cdr3_nt	cdr3_aa
TRBV24-1	TRBJ2-3	NA	TRBD2	TGTGCCACCAGCACTAGCGGGGCGGTGTATACGCAGTATTTT	CATSTSGAVYTQYF
TRBV5-4	TRBJ1-1	NA	NA	TGTGCCAGCAGCTTGTCAGGGGTCGCTGAAGCTTTCTTT	CASSLSGVAEAFF
TRBV7-2	TRBJ2-3	NA	TRBD2	TGTGCCAGCAGCCCCCGGACTAGCGGATACACAGATACGCAGTATTTT	CASSPRTSGYTDTQYF
TRBV6-2/TRBV6-3	TRBJ2-7	NA	NA	TGTGCCAGCAGTTACAGGGAGCCCTACGAGCAGTACTTC	CASSYREPYEQYF
TRBV2	TRBJ1-3	once	TRBD1	TGTGCCAGCAGTTTATCCGAACAGGGGACTGGAAACACCATATATTTT	CASSLSEQGTGNTIYF
TRBV19	TRBJ2-7	NA	NA	TGTGCCAGTAGTTTCACGGCAGGCGAGCAGTACTTC	CASSFTAGEQYF
TRBV7-2	TRBJ2-2	NA	TRBD2	TGTGCCAGCAGATCCCCCGGGACTAGCGGTTTTGGGGAGCTGTTTTTT	CASRSPGTSGFGELFF
TRBV7-9	TRBJ2-5	NA	TRBD1	TGTGCCAGCAGCTTATTGGTGACAGGGGAAGAGACCCAGTACTTC	CASSLLVTGEETQYF
TRBV5-6	TRBJ2-7	NA	NA	TGTGCCAGCAGCCGGGGGATGTCCTACGAGCAGTACTTC	CASSRGMSYEQYF
TRBV10-3	TRBJ1-6	few	TRBD1	TGTGCCATCAGTGAGTCGCATCGATGGACAGGGCGTGGATCACCCCTCCACTTT	CAISESHRWTGRGSPLHF
TRBV4-1	TRBJ2-3	NA	TRBD2	TGCGCCAGCAGCACCCACTTCAAGACTAGCGGGGGTACAGATACGCAGTATTTT	CASSTHFKTSGGTDTQYF
TRBV5-1	TRBJ2-7	NA	NA	TGCGCCAGCAGCCCCGACAGGAGCCTCTACGAGCAGTACTTC	CASSPDRSLYEQYF
TRBV7-9	TRBJ2-5	NA	NA	TGTGCCAGCAGCTTAGTACAGAGCAGGGGGGCAGAGACCCAGTACTTC	CASSLVQSRGAETQYF
TRBV30	TRBJ1-3	NA	NA	TGTGCCTGGGAGACTGTTCACTCTGGAAACACCATATATTTT	CAWETVHSGNTIYF
TRBV12-3/TRBV12-4	TRBJ1-2	few	TRBD1	TGTGCCAGCAGGGGACAGGTTTATGGCTACACCTTC	CASRGQVYGYTF
TRBV3-1/TRBV3-2	TRBJ1-2	NA	TRBD1	TGTGCCAGCAGCCAAGTGGGACAGCTACTTAACTATGGCTACACCTTC	CASSQVGQLLNYGYTF
TRBV4-1	TRBJ2-1	NA	NA	TGCGCCAGCAGCCAACCGGGCTACAATGAGCAGTTCTTC	CASSQPGYNEQFF
TRBV18	TRBJ2-7	NA	NA	TGTGCCAGCTCAGACAGTTTACTCTACGAGCAGTACTTC	CASSDSLLYEQYF
TRBV15	TRBJ2-1	NA	NA	TGTGCCACCAGCAGAGATCGGGGGAATGAGCAGTTCTTC	CATSRDRGNEQFF
TRBV5-6	TRBJ2-1	NA	NA	TGTGCCAGCAGCTCCCCGGACAGCCGGCGAAACAATGAGCAGTTCTTC	CASSSPDSRRNNEQFF
TRBV13	TRBJ2-5	NA	TRBD1	TGTGCCAGCAGCTCCAAGACAGGGCCAGAGACCCAGTACTTC	CASSSKTGPETQYF
TRBV6-5	TRBJ1-5	NA	NA	TGTGCCAGCAGTTACTCCAGTGTTAGCAATCAGCCCCAGCATTTT	CASSYSSVSNQPQHF
TRBV6-5	TRBJ2-7	NA	NA	TGTGCCAGCAGTTACAGGGAGGTAACCTCCTACGAGCAGTACTTC	CASSYREVTSYEQYF
TRBV7-9	TRBJ1-1	NA	NA	TGTGCCAGCAGCTTAGAGGTTCAGGGCGCTGAAGCTTTCTTT	CASSLEVQGAEAFF
TRBV27	TRBJ2-7	NA	NA	TGTGCCACCTCTAGGGGGTTGGGCTCCTACGAGCAGTACTTC	CATSRGLGSYEQYF
TRBV6-5	TRBJ1-1	NA	NA	TGTGCCAGCAGCCAAAGACAGGTGAACACTGAAGCTTTCTTT	CASSQRQVNTEAFF
TRBV24-1	TRBJ2-3	NA	TRBD2	TGTGCCACCAGTACCTCTAGCGGGGCTGGGGATACGCAGTATTTT	CATSTSSGAGDTQYF
TRBV19	TRBJ1-5	NA	TRBD1	TGTGCCAGTAGTGGGGGCCGGACAGGTTGGAGCAATCAGCCCCAGCATTTT	CASSGGRTGWSNQPQHF
TRBV10-3	TRBJ1-5	NA	NA	TGTGCCATCAAAGGGGGGGATGGGAATCAGCCCCAGCATTTT	CAIKGGDGNQPQHF
TRBV10-3	TRBJ1-5	NA	NA	TGTGCCATCAGTGAGTTCCAGGGGAATCAGCCCCAGCATTTT	CAISEFQGNQPQHF
TRBV5-1	TRBJ2-6	NA	NA	TGCGCCAGCAGCTTGGACAGGGTTGGGGCCAACGTCCTGACTTTC	CASSLDRVGANVLTF
TRBV5-6	TRBJ1-5	NA	NA	TGTGCCAGCAGCGTGGCACAGGGCACCAATCAGCCCCAGCATTTT	CASSVAQGTNQPQHF
TRBV30	TRBJ2-7	once	NA	TGTGCCTGGAGTTTCGATGACTGGTTACGAGCGGAGCAGTACTTC	CAWSFDDWLRAEQYF
TRBV4-1	TRBJ2-3	NA	NA	TGCGCCAGCAGCCAAGCTTCAGGGACAGATACGCAGTATTTT	CASSQASGTDTQYF
TRBV20-1	TRBJ1-2	NA	NA	TGCAGTGCGGGGGGGCGCTATGGCTACACCTTC	CSAGGRYGYTF
TRBV6-5	TRBJ2-3	NA	NA	TGTGCCAGCAGCCGGGACTCTACAGATACGCAGTATTTT	CASSRDSTDTQYF
TRBV9	TRBJ1-1	NA	NA	TGTGCCAGCAGCGGAACAGGGTTCACTGAAGCTTTCTTT	CASSGTGFTEAFF
TRBV19	TRBJ2-7	few	NA	TGTGCCAGTACCCCAAGGGGCACCTACGAGCAGTACTTC	CASTPRGTYEQYF
TRBV6-5	TRBJ1-2	NA	TRBD1	TGTGCCAGCATCGAAAAGGACAGGGGTGGTGGCTACACCTTC	CASIEKDRGGGYTF
TRBV6-5	TRBJ1-1	NA	NA	TGTGCCAGCAAAGTTTCAGGGAACACTGAAGCTTTCTTT	CASKVSGNTEAFF
TRBV9	TRBJ1-6	NA	NA	TGTGCCAGCAGCGTAGACCAGGATTCACCCCTCCACTTT	CASSVDQDSPLHF
TRBV5-1	TRBJ1-6	few	TRBD1	TGCGCCAGCAGCCCTCTATTTGCAGGGGGAAATGATAATTCACCCCTCCACTTT	CASSPLFAGGNDNSPLHF
TRBV5-5	TRBJ1-4	NA	TRBD1	TGTGCCAGCAGCCCGAGACAGGGAGCAAATAATGAAAAACTGTTTTTT	CASSPRQGANNEKLFF
TRBV6-2/TRBV6-3	TRBJ1-4	NA	NA	TGTGCCAGCAGTTACTCGGGGGCGAGAGAAAAACTGTTTTTT	CASSYSGAREKLFF
TRBV7-9	TRBJ2-7	NA	TRBD1	TGTGCCAGCAGCCCTGCCCGGGACAGGGCCGACGAGCAGTACTTC	CASSPARDRADEQYF
TRBV15	TRBJ2-3	NA	NA	TGTGCCACCAGCAGGGGGGCTCAGGGCACAGATACGCAGTATTTT	CATSRGAQGTDTQYF
TRBV29-1	TRBJ1-1	NA	TRBD1	TGCAGCGTTCAACCAGCCACAGGGGGATCAGCTTTCTTT	CSVQPATGGSAFF
TRBV6-6	TRBJ1-1	NA	NA	TGTGCCACCTCCGCCGGGGTTAACACTGAAGCTTTCTTT	CATSAGVNTEAFF
TRBV5-1	TRBJ1-2	once	TRBD1	TGCGCCAGCAGCAAAGCCGGGACAGGCTATGGCTACACCTTC	CASSKAGTGYGYTF